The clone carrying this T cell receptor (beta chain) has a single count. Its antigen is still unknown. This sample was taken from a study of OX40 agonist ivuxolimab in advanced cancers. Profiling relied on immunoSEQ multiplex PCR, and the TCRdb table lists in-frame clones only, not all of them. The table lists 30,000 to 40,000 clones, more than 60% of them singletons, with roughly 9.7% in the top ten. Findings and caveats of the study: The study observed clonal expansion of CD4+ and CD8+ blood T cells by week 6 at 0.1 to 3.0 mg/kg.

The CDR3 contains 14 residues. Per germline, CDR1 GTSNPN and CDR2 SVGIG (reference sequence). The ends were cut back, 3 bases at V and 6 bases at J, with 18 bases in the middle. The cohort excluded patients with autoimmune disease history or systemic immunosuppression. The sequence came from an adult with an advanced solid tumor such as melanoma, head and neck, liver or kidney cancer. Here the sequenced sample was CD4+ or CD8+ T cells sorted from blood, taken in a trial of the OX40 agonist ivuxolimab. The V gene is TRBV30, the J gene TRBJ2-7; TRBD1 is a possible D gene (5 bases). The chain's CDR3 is CAWSPPPQGGEQYF. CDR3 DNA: TGTGCCTGGAGCCCCCCCCCGCAGGGTGGCGAGCAGTACTTC.